Below, one T cell receptor (beta chain) is given with its context. The antigen remains unidentified. This entry is derived from a study of shared clonotypes between healthy human individuals. Libraries were prepared by immunoSEQ multiplex PCR; TCRdb keeps only in-frame clonotypes and omits some of them. The sample yields some 470,000 clones, 76% seen once. General study findings and limits: Tissue TCR repertoires likely differ from these blood-only repertoires.

Sequenced sample: PBMCs. The receptor was derived from a middle-aged woman in good health. Some clones in this sample may be carry-over from other donors' samples.

CDR3 sequence reads: CASSQVLAATYNEQFF. The CDR3 DNA reads as TGTGCCAGCAGCCAAGTACTAGCGGCGACCTACAATGAGCAGTTCTTC. V is TRBV14 and J is TRBJ2-1; TRBD2 aligns across 8 bases. Per the germline V gene, CDR1 is SGHDN and CDR2 is FVKESK. The junction had 4 bases not matched to a gene; V was cut back by 1 base and J by 2 bases. The CDR3 is made up of 16 amino acids. Complete variable domain (other parts from reference TRBV14 and TRBJ2-1): EAGVTQFPSHSVIEKGQTVTLRCDPISGHDNLYWYRRVMGKEIKFLLHFVKESKQDESGMPNNRFLAERTGGTYSTLKVQPAELEDSGVYFCASSQVLAATYNEQFFGPGTRLTVL.